This T cell receptor beta chain was identified during a study of T cells in Graves' hyperthyroidism and ophthalmopathy. Hyperthyroidism in the patients, aged 18 to 65, was newly diagnosed and under 2 months in duration. The study excluded patients with uncontrolled infection, other autoimmune disease, pregnancy or lactation. This sample holds PBMCs from about 10 ml fresh peripheral blood. Researchers amplified the TCR beta CDR3 regions from RNA transcripts. HTBI primers were the set used in a first-round RT-PCR of the TCR CDR3. TCRdb re-called the multiplex PCR reads with MiXCR, one entry per CDR3 protein. The sample shows around 290,000 distinct CDR3 sequences, around 15% of them seen only once. Trimming cost V 4 bases and J 7 bases, with 13 bases left between them. Germline V gives CDR1 SNHLY, CDR2 FYNNEI. The CDR3 totals 13 residues. This clonotype was seen ten or more times. The antigen remains unidentified.

Whole-study findings and limits: Blood shared most expanded thyroid clonotypes above 0.001.

V and J are TRBV2 and TRBJ1-2; D ambiguous. The sequencing sample was made of blood. This TCR was sampled from a woman aged 35 to 49 with Graves' hyperthyroidism. The CDR3 sequence: CASSAVPQGGYTF. The CDR3 DNA reads as TGTGCCAGCAGTGCCGTCCCACAAGGTGGCTACACCTTC.